The clone carrying this T cell receptor beta chain was recorded many times. The data stem from a study of molecular identifiers for immune sequencing clone quantification. Using its own MiXCR run on the PCR reads, TCRdb lists one record per CDR3 protein. The sample lists some 59,000 distinct CDR3 sequences; approximately 25% were seen once. The CDR3 spans 16 residues. Trimming stripped 5 bases from V and 0 bases from J, with 13 bases between. Germline CDR1 is SEHNR and CDR2 is FQNEAQ (reference sequence). The origin of this receptor is a human donor in good health. Some libraries in this study had Jurkat cell RNA spiked in. Sample: naive CD8+ T cells from blood, with Jurkat cell RNA spiked in. This sample's subset: FACS-sorted CD8+CD4-CCR7+CD45RA+ naive T cells. The chain recombines TRBV7-9 with TRBJ1-4; no definite D call. The CDR3, as DNA: TGTGCCAGCAGCATCCTAGAGACATCAACTAATGAAAAACTGTTTTTT. Translation: CASSILETSTNEKLFF.